This T cell receptor (beta chain) was retrieved from a study of multiple sclerosis patients with progressive multifocal leukoencephalopathy. The survey-level immunoSEQ assay was used. Assay used: immunoSEQ multiplex PCR; TCRdb lists only in-frame clones, some missing. The sample carries 30,000 to 35,000 clones, 87% recorded once. Time point in this sample: time of PML onset. Between about 15 and 56 months of natalizumab therapy passed before PML developed in these natalizumab-treated patients. The V end was cut by 1 base, the J end by 3 bases, with 16 bases between. Per the germline V gene, CDR1 is SGDLS and CDR2 is YYNGEE. This CDR3 spans 16 amino acids. There are a few counts of this clone. Its antigen is unidentified. Findings and limits, study-wide: Before and during natalizumab, the clones expanded at PML already existed.

The V gene is TRBV9, the J gene TRBJ1-1; D unresolved. This receptor was identified in a human donor with progressive multifocal leukoencephalopathy. Here the sequenced sample was PBMCs, taken from a patient treated with natalizumab. CDR3 in DNA: TGTGCCAGCAGCGTATCGATCACCGGAAGGGACACTGAAGCTTTCTTT. As protein: CASSVSITGRDTEAFF.